This T cell receptor beta chain was observed in a study of blood T cell repertoires in COVID-19. About the study: Samples of COVID-19 (acute and convalescent) were obtained from the United States, Italy and Spain. T cells, B-cell-depleted T cells, or PBMCs supplied cDNA or gDNA.

In the original workflow: Amplification from reference gene primers served as the basis for estimated nucleated cell counts. Assay: immunoSEQ multiplex PCR; the TCRdb copy retains only in-frame clones and omits some. V, J and clone size reflect that table, while D and trimming were determined from the DNA. The table shows tens of thousands of clones, with under 85% occurring only once. Germline V CDR1 and CDR2: SGHRS, YFSETQ. With V trimmed by 0 bases and J by 2 bases, 7 bases remained unmatched. The CDR3 loop spans 16 amino acids. The sequencing input was peripheral blood. The source of this sequence is a woman in her forties or fifties with active or convalescent COVID-19. The chain links TRBV5-1 to TRBJ2-7, with 8 bases matching TRBD1. The CDR3 DNA sequence: TGCGCCAGCAGCTTGGCGTTAGTACAGGGGGCCTACGAGCAGTACTTC. This sequence encodes CASSLALVQGAYEQYF.